These T cell receptor beta chains were read from a single sample in a study of technical replicates of blood from a handful of donors. Assay used: immunoSEQ multiplex PCR; TCRdb lists only in-frame clones, some missing. The sample includes some 71,000 clones, around 97% of them seen just once. The specimen sequenced was T cells isolated from PBMCs. These TCRs come from a human donor in good health. The CDR3 runs from the conserved cysteine through the conserved F or W. A D gene is named only where the DNA matches it firmly. The size entry is marked missing in some rows and otherwise reads once, few, many or a size class.

>few|TRBJ1-2|TRBD1|TRBV5-1
TGCGCCAGCAGCTTGTCAGGGGGCGATAAGTATGGCTACACCTTC
CASSLSGGDKYGYTF
>.|TRBJ1-2|.|TRBV18
TGTGCCAGCTCACCATCGGTTGGTCAGGGCCTAGACTATGGCTACACCTTC
CASSPSVGQGLDYGYTF
>.|TRBJ1-5|TRBD1|TRBV29-1
TGCAGCGTAGCTTTACAGGGGTCCCAGCATTTT
CSVALQGSQHF
>.|TRBJ2-7|TRBD1|TRBV11-2
TGTGCCAGCAGCTGGGGACAGGGGTTATACGAGCAGTACTTC
CASSWGQGLYEQYF
>.|TRBJ2-1|TRBD2|TRBV5-1
TGCGCCAGCAGCTTGTCGGGGGGGGACAATGAGCAGTTCTTC
CASSLSGGDNEQFF
>.|TRBJ2-1|TRBD2|TRBV29-1
TGCAGCGTTGTGGTGATAGCGGGAGTTAAGGTTGAGCAGTTCTTC
CSVVVIAGVKVEQFF
>.|TRBJ2-6|.|TRBV5-4
TGTGCCAGCAGCGCGATCTCTGGGGCCAACGTCCTGACTTTC
CASSAISGANVLTF
>.|TRBJ1-5|TRBD1|TRBV2
TGTGCCAGCAAAACCGGGACAGGGGGATTTCAGCCCCAGCATTTT
CASKTGTGGFQPQHF
>few|TRBJ2-5|TRBD1|TRBV6-5
TGTGCCAGCAGTCCGAATCACAGGGGGCTAGAGACCCAGTACTTC
CASSPNHRGLETQYF
>.|TRBJ1-2|.|TRBV10-3
TGTGCCATCAGTGAGGGGGAGGGCACCGATGGCTACACCTTC
CAISEGEGTDGYTF
>once|TRBJ1-2|.|TRBV27
TGTGCCAGCATGTCAGGGGCAGCTCCTGGCTACACCTTC
CASMSGAAPGYTF
>once|TRBJ1-2|.|TRBV4-1
TGCGCCAGCAGCCAAAACCATAACTCGAAAGGACAAAGCGGGGGCTACACCTTC
CASSQNHNSKGQSGGYTF
>.|TRBJ1-4|.|TRBV28
TGTGCCAGCTTGGCCAGGGATGAAAAACTGTTTTTT
CASLARDEKLFF
>.|TRBJ1-2|TRBD1|TRBV13
TGTGCCAGCAGCTCTACAGGGGAGAAAGCGGGCTACACCTTC
CASSSTGEKAGYTF
>.|TRBJ2-1|TRBD2|TRBV6-4
TGTGCCAGCAGAGAGCGGGGCTCCTACAATGAGCAGTTCTTC
CASRERGSYNEQFF
>.|TRBJ2-2|.|TRBV4-1
TGCGCCAGCAGCCACTACGGGGAGAACACCGGGGAGCTGTTTTTT
CASSHYGENTGELFF
>.|TRBJ1-2|.|TRBV11-2
TGTGCCAGCAGCGCTCGGACAGCCTATGGCTACACCTTC
CASSARTAYGYTF
>.|TRBJ1-5|.|TRBV28
TGTGCCAGCAGTTTATCCGGGAGGTCCCAGCATTTT
CASSLSGRSQHF
>.|TRBJ1-2|TRBD1|TRBV5-8
TGTGCCAGCAGGGACCGGGACAGGGCGTTGTACGGCTACACCTTC
CASRDRDRALYGYTF
>.|TRBJ2-7|.|TRBV29-1
TGCAGCGTTGTACTACCAACCTACGAGCAGTACTTC
CSVVLPTYEQYF
>.|TRBJ1-5|.|TRBV6-5
TGTGCCAGCAGTTGGCAGGCGGACACTCAGCCCCAGCATTTT
CASSWQADTQPQHF
>.|TRBJ1-4|.|TRBV7-9
TGTGCCAGCAGCTTAGGGGCCGTCAATGAAAAACTGTTTTTT
CASSLGAVNEKLFF
>.|TRBJ1-3|TRBD1|TRBV10-2
TGCGCCAGCGGCAAGGGACAGGGTGTGGACACCATATATTTT
CASGKGQGVDTIYF
>.|TRBJ1-5|.|TRBV27
TGTGCCAGCAGTTTATTCGGTCAGCCCCAGCATTTT
CASSLFGQPQHF
>.|TRBJ2-4|TRBD2|TRBV7-9
TGTGCCAGCAGCCTAGGACTAGCGGAAAACATTCAGTACTTC
CASSLGLAENIQYF
>.|TRBJ2-7|TRBD1|TRBV9
TGTGCCAGCAGCGCTCAGGGGGCCGGCGAGCAGTACTTC
CASSAQGAGEQYF
>.|TRBJ1-4|TRBD1|TRBV4-1
TGCGCCAGCAGCCAAGAAGACAGGGGGAATGAAAAACTGTTTTTT
CASSQEDRGNEKLFF
>.|TRBJ1-1|.|TRBV13
TGTGCCAGCAGCACCTCCCCCGGGGAAGGGCCGAACACTGAAGCTTTCTTT
CASSTSPGEGPNTEAFF
>.|TRBJ1-1|.|TRBV28
TGTGCCAGCAGGGGGGAGGACCTAATAAACACTGAAGCTTTCTTT
CASRGEDLINTEAFF